Listed below are T cell receptor beta chains from one sample, sequenced in a study of blood T cell repertoires in COVID-19. Sequenced by immunoSEQ multiplex PCR; TCRdb stores in-frame clones only, minus some. The data show approximately 190,000 clones, 84% seen once. Sequenced material: PBMCs or T cells enriched from blood (not recorded which). All receptors come from a woman in her twenties or thirties who had been exposed to COVID-19. Both conserved end residues are part of each CDR3. Each record gives: J gene, V gene, clone size, D gene, CDR3 protein, CDR3 DNA. A D gene is named only where the DNA matches it firmly. Rows give clone size only sometimes, using once, few, many, or a class for an expanded clone.

J: TRBJ2-7; V: TRBV15; size: once; D: TRBD1; CDR3: CATSRDGQGLNEQYF; DNA: TGTGCCACCAGCAGAGATGGACAGGGACTTAACGAGCAGTACTTC
J: TRBJ1-1; V: TRBV19; size: -; D: -; CDR3: CASSAVEAFF; DNA: TGTGCCAGTAGTGCGGTCGAAGCTTTCTTT
J: TRBJ2-7; V: TRBV27; size: -; D: -; CDR3: CASSLSQGREQYF; DNA: TGTGCCAGCAGTTTATCACAGGGACGCGAGCAGTACTTC
J: TRBJ2-3; V: TRBV9; size: -; D: -; CDR3: CASSELRSSTDTQYF; DNA: TGTGCCAGCAGCGAACTGAGGAGCTCCACAGATACGCAGTATTTT
J: TRBJ2-3; V: TRBV11-3; size: -; D: -; CDR3: CASSPLAGTDTQYF; DNA: TGTGCCAGCAGCCCCCTGGCAGGCACAGATACGCAGTATTTT
J: TRBJ1-5; V: TRBV30; size: -; D: TRBD1; CDR3: CAWSVQGDQPQHF; DNA: TGTGCCTGGAGTGTACAGGGGGATCAGCCCCAGCATTTT
J: TRBJ2-3; V: TRBV19; size: -; D: TRBD1; CDR3: CASSGTGESDTQYF; DNA: TGTGCCAGTTCCGGGACAGGGGAAAGTGATACGCAGTATTTT
J: TRBJ1-5; V: TRBV7-9; size: -; D: TRBD1; CDR3: CASSLVVGGASNQPQHF; DNA: TGTGCCAGCAGCTTAGTAGTAGGGGGCGCGAGCAATCAGCCCCAGCATTTT
J: TRBJ1-1; V: TRBV3-1/TRBV3-2; size: -; D: -; CDR3: CAVKQGAEAFF; DNA: TGTGCCGTTAAACAGGGCGCTGAAGCTTTCTTT
J: TRBJ2-1; V: TRBV4-2; size: -; D: -; CDR3: CASSQETRGSSYNEQFF; DNA: TGTGCCAGCAGCCAAGAAACCCGGGGGTCCTCCTACAATGAGCAGTTCTTC
J: TRBJ1-2; V: TRBV7-2; size: -; D: -; CDR3: CASSEFFPGGYTF; DNA: TGTGCCAGCAGCGAATTTTTTCCGGGTGGCTACACCTTC
J: TRBJ1-1; V: TRBV3-1/TRBV3-2; size: -; D: TRBD1; CDR3: CASSQVRTGENTEAFF; DNA: TGTGCCAGCAGCCAAGTTCGGACAGGGGAAAACACTGAAGCTTTCTTT
J: TRBJ2-3; V: TRBV29-1; size: -; D: TRBD1; CDR3: CSVTGVTDTQYF; DNA: TGCAGCGTGACAGGGGTCACAGATACGCAGTATTTT
J: TRBJ2-1; V: TRBV29-1; size: -; D: -; CDR3: CSVVGGLENEQFF; DNA: TGCAGCGTCGTTGGGGGCCTCGAGAATGAGCAGTTCTTC
J: TRBJ1-1; V: TRBV11-2; size: -; D: -; CDR3: CASSPTRVRTEAFF; DNA: TGTGCCAGCAGCCCCACACGGGTAAGGACTGAAGCTTTCTTT
J: TRBJ2-7; V: TRBV11-3; size: -; D: -; CDR3: CASSPGGLAHEQYF; DNA: TGTGCCAGCAGCCCCGGGGGTCTGGCCCACGAGCAGTACTTC
J: TRBJ1-5; V: TRBV7-6; size: -; D: TRBD1; CDR3: CASSTGVNQPQHF; DNA: TGTGCCAGCAGCACAGGGGTGAATCAGCCCCAGCATTTT
J: TRBJ1-2; V: TRBV19; size: -; D: TRBD1; CDR3: CASITLAGTGNGYTF; DNA: TGTGCCAGTATCACCCTCGCGGGGACAGGGAACGGCTACACCTTC
J: TRBJ2-2; V: TRBV4-1; size: few; D: -; CDR3: CASSQADWGETGELFF; DNA: TGCGCCAGCAGCCAGGCCGATTGGGGCGAGACCGGGGAGCTGTTTTTT
J: TRBJ2-3; V: TRBV6-4; size: -; D: TRBD2; CDR3: CASTRLAGGPDTQYF; DNA: TGTGCCAGCACTCGACTAGCGGGGGGGCCGGATACGCAGTATTTT
J: TRBJ2-2; V: TRBV29-1; size: -; D: TRBD1; CDR3: CSTLTGVNTGELFF; DNA: TGCAGCACTCTGACAGGGGTGAACACCGGGGAGCTGTTTTTT
J: TRBJ1-5; V: TRBV11-2; size: -; D: -; CDR3: CASSSRSTGSQPQHF; DNA: TGTGCCAGCAGCTCCCGATCCACAGGGAGCCAGCCCCAGCATTTT
J: TRBJ2-3; V: TRBV7-8; size: -; D: TRBD2; CDR3: CASSFITSGGTDTQYF; DNA: TGTGCCAGCAGCTTTATAACTAGCGGGGGCACAGATACGCAGTATTTT
J: TRBJ1-1; V: TRBV4-3; size: -; D: -; CDR3: CASSQDLGQGTEAFF; DNA: TGCGCCAGCAGCCAAGACCTGGGCCAGGGGACTGAAGCTTTCTTT
J: TRBJ1-1; V: TRBV21-1; size: once; D: -; CDR3: CASSIRDRDRDTEAFF; DNA: TGTGCCAGCAGCATCCGGGACAGGGATCGGGACACTGAAGCTTTCTTT
J: TRBJ1-6; V: TRBV18; size: -; D: -; CDR3: CASSLGAESPLHF; DNA: TGTGCCAGCTCACTTGGGGCAGAATCACCCCTCCACTTT
J: TRBJ2-7; V: TRBV4-3; size: -; D: -; CDR3: CASSQETGSSYEQYF; DNA: TGCGCCAGCAGCCAAGAAACGGGGAGCTCCTACGAGCAGTACTTC
J: TRBJ2-7; V: TRBV6-5; size: -; D: TRBD1; CDR3: CASCETGQYEQYF; DNA: TGTGCCAGCTGCGAGACAGGGCAATACGAGCAGTACTTC
J: TRBJ2-7; V: TRBV5-1; size: -; D: TRBD1; CDR3: CASSLNLGQGKHEQYF; DNA: TGCGCCAGCAGCTTGAACCTAGGACAGGGGAAACACGAGCAGTACTTC
J: TRBJ2-2; V: TRBV6-1; size: -; D: TRBD1; CDR3: CASSEIGTGDTGELFF; DNA: TGTGCCAGCAGTGAAATCGGGACAGGCGACACCGGGGAGCTGTTTTTT
J: TRBJ2-3; V: TRBV4-3; size: -; D: TRBD2; CDR3: CASSQGLAGGTDTQYF; DNA: TGCGCCAGCAGCCAAGGGCTAGCGGGAGGCACAGATACGCAGTATTTT
J: TRBJ2-7; V: TRBV19; size: -; D: -; CDR3: CASSIRDTNSYEQYF; DNA: TGTGCCAGTAGTATAAGGGACACTAACTCCTACGAGCAGTACTTC
J: TRBJ1-6; V: TRBV19; size: -; D: TRBD1; CDR3: CASRDRDRGDRYNSPLHF; DNA: TGTGCCAGTAGGGACCGCGACAGGGGAGACCGCTATAATTCACCCCTCCACTTT
J: TRBJ1-1; V: TRBV7-9; size: -; D: -; CDR3: CASSLVRTSGAFF; DNA: TGTGCCAGCAGCTTAGTTAGGACTTCAGGCGCTTTCTTT
J: TRBJ2-7; V: TRBV18; size: -; D: TRBD1; CDR3: CASSPWDRGSYEQYF; DNA: TGTGCCAGCTCACCCTGGGACAGGGGTTCCTACGAGCAGTACTTC
J: TRBJ2-1; V: TRBV29-1; size: -; D: TRBD2; CDR3: CSADGGSSYNEQFF; DNA: TGCAGCGCCGACGGGGGGAGCTCCTACAATGAGCAGTTCTTC
J: TRBJ1-1; V: TRBV7-9; size: -; D: -; CDR3: CASSLQGINTEAFF; DNA: TGTGCCAGCAGCTTACAGGGAATAAACACTGAAGCTTTCTTT
J: TRBJ2-1; V: TRBV7-9; size: once; D: -; CDR3: CASSDWRVNEQFF; DNA: TGTGCCAGCAGCGACTGGCGGGTAAATGAGCAGTTCTTC
J: TRBJ2-7; V: TRBV6-5; size: few; D: -; CDR3: CASIQGFRGAYEQYF; DNA: TGTGCCAGCATCCAAGGGTTTAGGGGCGCCTACGAGCAGTACTTC
J: TRBJ1-2; V: TRBV7-9; size: -; D: -; CDR3: CASSGGTNYGYTF; DNA: TGTGCCAGCAGTGGAGGGACTAACTATGGCTACACCTTC
J: TRBJ2-5; V: TRBV6-5; size: -; D: -; CDR3: CASSYSGGATRETQYF; DNA: TGTGCCAGCAGTTACTCTGGGGGGGCGACCCGAGAGACCCAGTACTTC
J: TRBJ2-7; V: TRBV11-2; size: once; D: TRBD1; CDR3: CASSVTPGTGSEQYF; DNA: TGTGCCAGCAGCGTCACCCCCGGGACAGGGTCCGAGCAGTACTTC
J: TRBJ1-1; V: TRBV5-6; size: -; D: TRBD1; CDR3: CASSSTGGWEWGTEAFF; DNA: TGTGCCAGCAGCTCAACAGGGGGCTGGGAATGGGGCACTGAAGCTTTCTTT
J: TRBJ1-4; V: TRBV4-3; size: -; D: -; CDR3: CASSQVEYGGEKLFF; DNA: TGCGCCAGCAGCCAAGTCGAATACGGAGGTGAAAAACTGTTTTTT
J: TRBJ2-1; V: TRBV9; size: -; D: -; CDR3: CASSVTFRGYNEQFF; DNA: TGTGCCAGCAGCGTCACATTCAGGGGATACAATGAGCAGTTCTTC